This T cell receptor beta chain emerged from a study of T-cell memory formation after mild COVID-19. As for the study in general: In these data, TCR clusters were largely donor specific.

With constant-segment primers, 5'RACE yielded cDNA libraries of TCR alpha and TCR beta that carried sample barcodes and UMIs. TCRdb re-called the 5' RACE reads through MiXCR, storing one row per CDR3 protein. The data hold around 200,000 distinct CDR3 sequences, with 18% observed a single time. The CDR3 sequence is 15 residues long. Germline V CDR1 and CDR2: SGHTA, FQGTGA. The ends lost 5 bases at V and 2 bases at J; junction bases unmatched: 3. This sequence originates from a man younger than 35 who had mild COVID-19 (a few samples of this study predate the infection). Cell type and time point are not known. The V call is TRBV7-3, the J call TRBJ2-5; 12 nucleotides align to TRBD2. The specimen sequenced was PBMCs or a T cell subset sorted from them (not recorded which). As DNA, the CDR3 is TGTGCCAGCAGCAACCTAGCGGGGGGGCAAGAGACCCAGTACTTC. Amino acid sequence: CASSNLAGGQETQYF.